Below are 4 T cell receptor beta chains sequenced from a single sample in a study of regulatory T cells in long-lasting Graves disease. This sample's time point: newly diagnosed GD, antithyroid drugs for less than 3 months. Construction of the TCR library relied on RNA isolated from PBMCs. Through Arm-PCR of CDR3 regions and iRepertoire HTBI primers, TCR beta libraries were built. TCRdb re-derived calls from the multiplex PCR reads in MiXCR, one entry per CDR3 protein. Of roughly 560,000 distinct CDR3 sequences in the sample, approximately 12% were seen once. The sample was also reused in another study, on T cells in Graves' hyperthyroidism and ophthalmopathy.

The specimen comprised peripheral blood mononuclear cells (PBMCs), sampled at new diagnosis, from a patient treated with antithyroid drugs. The receptors were sampled from a woman in her thirties with Graves disease.

This clonotype was seen many times. V and J are TRBV30 and TRBJ2-7, with TRBD2 matching over 8 bases. The CDR3 contains 12 residues. Unmatched junction bases numbered 4, after V lost 5 bases and J lost 4 bases. Germline V gene lookup returns CDR1 GTSNPN and CDR2 SVGIG (reference sequence). The CDR3 loop reads CAWASGYYEQYF. CDR3 bases: TGTGCCTGGGCTAGCGGGTATTACGAGCAGTACTTC.

In this sample, this clonotype turned up a few times. This sequence joins TRBV20-1 and TRBJ1-5; maybe TRBD1 (6 bases). The CDR3 is 15 amino acids. Germline V gives CDR1 DFQATT, CDR2 SNEGSKA (reference sequence). Trimming took off 6 bases at V and 4 bases at J, with 19 bases between the two ends. Written as DNA, the CDR3 is TGCAGTGCGGGTAGGGGGACCCGACGGAATCAGCCCCAGCATTTT. Its translation: CSAGRGTRRNQPQHF.

This clonotype was picked up many times. This chain links TRBV27 with TRBJ2-4; D not certain. This CDR3 is built from 17 residues. The germline CDR1 and CDR2 sequences are MNHEY and SMNVEV (reference sequence). The V end was cut by 4 bases, the J end by 0 bases, with 16 bases between. The CDR3 DNA reads as TGTGCCAGCAGTTATTGGAAGGGCTCCCTAGCCAAAAACATTCAGTACTTC. It specifies CASSYWKGSLAKNIQYF.

This clonotype has ten or more counts. The chain couples TRBV7-2 to TRBJ2-3; 7 nucleotides align to TRBD2. V was pared by 2 bases and J by 6 bases, with 5 bases of the junction left unmatched. Per germline, CDR1 SGHTA and CDR2 FQGNSA. This CDR3 spans 14 amino acids. The DNA for the CDR3 is TGTGCCAGCAGCTTAACCGGGAGGAGGGATACGCAGTATTTT. Its protein product is CASSLTGRRDTQYF.